This T cell receptor beta chain was found in a study of blood T cell repertoires in COVID-19. About the study: Some COVID-19 samples were acute and others convalescent; all came from the United States, Italy and Spain. Sample material is recorded as cDNA or gDNA derived from T cells, B-cell-depleted T cells, or PBMCs.

During active infection, Seattle patients enrolled and were then monitored through disease. The CDR3 has 16 amino acids. The germline V gene has CDR1 LGHDT and CDR2 YNNKEL (reference sequence). V shed 3 bases and J 9 bases; nucleotides not matched to a gene: 9. As processed by the authors: The authors estimated nucleated cell counts from reference gene primer amplification. Method: immunoSEQ multiplex PCR; TCRdb's copy keeps in-frame clones and lacks some. The DNA was the basis for D and trimming; V, J and clone size are from that table. The sample has just under 60,000 clones; around 82% are singletons.

This TCR derives from an elderly man with COVID-19, enrolled during active disease. V gene TRBV3-1 (or the pseudogene TRBV3-2) combines with J gene TRBJ2-1; 12 nucleotides align to TRBD2. Material: peripheral blood. CDR3 loop: CASSHSTSGGPGEQFF. The CDR3 nucleotides read TGTGCCAGCAGCCATTCGACTAGCGGGGGTCCGGGTGAGCAGTTCTTC.